The 14 T cell receptor beta chains given below trace back to one sample, sequenced in a study of OX40 agonist ivuxolimab in advanced cancers. Library prep was done by the immunoSEQ multiplex PCR assay. TCRdb retrieved this table from immuneACCESS and kept in-frame rearrangements only. Not all clones are present; in checked studies, unresolved V genes account for under half, and no reason is known for the remainder. In this sample the table shows 60,000 to 85,000 clones, approximately 89% of which occur a single time. Clones ranked in the top ten supply approximately 2.3% of the sample. The sample consisted of CD4+ or CD8+ T cells sorted from blood, taken in a trial of the OX40 agonist ivuxolimab. These receptors were obtained from an adult with an advanced solid tumor such as melanoma, head and neck, liver or kidney cancer.

J is TRBJ2-2 and V is TRBV7-6; D perhaps matches TRBD2 (5 bases). V lost 5 bases to trimming and J lost 3 bases, with 13 bases between them. This CDR3 is 15 amino acids long. Germline CDR1 SGHVS, CDR2 FNYEAQ. The CDR3 loop reads CASSPTLRDTGELFF. CDR3 in DNA: TGTGCCAGCAGCCCGACATTGAGGGACACCGGGGAGCTGTTTTTT.

The chain links TRBV28 to TRBJ1-5; D is uncertain. The germline V gene encodes CDR1 MDHEN and CDR2 SYDVKM. V was pared by 3 bases and J by 7 bases, with 13 bases between. CDR3 length equals 14 residues. CDR3 residues: CASSFAGHGQPQHF. The CDR3 DNA reads as TGTGCCAGCAGTTTTGCGGGTCACGGCCAGCCCCAGCATTTT.

This clone was detected only once. This chain uses TRBV5-8 with TRBJ2-7; the match to TRBD1 covers 8 bases. V lost 0 bases and J lost 5; bases outside the gene matches: 4. This CDR3 is built from 14 residues. Germline CDR1 and CDR2: SGHTS and YDEGEE. In DNA form, the CDR3 reads TGTGCCAGCAGCTTGGGACAGGGGACCCACGAGCAGTACTTC. Its translation: CASSLGQGTHEQYF.

This rearrangement joins TRBV30 to TRBJ1-1; D remains ambiguous. Germline CDR1 GTSNPN, CDR2 SVGIG (reference sequence). The CDR3 loop spans 14 amino acids. Trimming pared 3 bases from V and 1 base from J, leaving 12 bases between. The CDR3 spells CAWRGGGRNTEAFF. DNA of the CDR3: TGTGCCTGGAGAGGTGGAGGAAGGAACACTGAAGCTTTCTTT.

V and J are TRBV7-2 and TRBJ2-1, with 7 bases identical to TRBD2. Germline V gives CDR1 SGHTA, CDR2 FQGNSA. V was clipped by 3 bases and J by 3 bases; unmatched bases: 2. The CDR3 runs to 14 residues. CDR3 amino acids: CASSFAGVYNEQFF. CDR3 bases: TGTGCCAGCAGCTTTGCGGGGGTCTACAATGAGCAGTTCTTC. Supplemented by reference TRBV7-2 and TRBJ2-1, the full variable domain reads GAGVSQSPSNKVTEKGKDVELRCDPISGHTALYWYRQSLGQGLEFLIYFQGNSAPDKSGLPSDRFSAERTGGSVSTLTIQRTQQEDSAVYLCASSFAGVYNEQFFGPGTRLTVL.

The chain uses TRBV28 and TRBJ1-1; weak D call: TRBD1 (6 bases). The CDR3 runs to 14 residues. V dropped 6 bases and J dropped 0 bases, with 11 bases sitting between them. Per germline, CDR1 MDHEN and CDR2 SYDVKM. The CDR3 region is CASRVGDMNTEAFF. DNA for the CDR3: TGTGCCAGCAGGGTGGGGGACATGAACACTGAAGCTTTCTTT. Using reference TRBV28 and TRBJ1-1 for the parts outside the CDR3, the full variable domain is DVKVTQSSRYLVKRTGEKVFLECVQDMDHENMFWYRQDPGLGLRLIYFSYDVKMKEKGDIPEGYSVSREKKERFSLILESASTNQTSMYLCASRVGDMNTEAFFGQGTRLTVV.

CDR3 bases: TGTGCCAGCAGCCTCGGGACAGTTGGTACTGAAAAACTGTTTTTT. As protein: CASSLGTVGTEKLFF. V usage is TRBV4-2 and J usage is TRBJ1-4, with TRBD1 identical over 7 bases. V trimming: 4 bases; J trimming: 7 bases; junction bases outside the gene matches: 9. The germline V gene encodes CDR1 LGHNA and CDR2 YNFKEQ. The length of the CDR3 is 15 residues.

J is TRBJ2-1 and V is TRBV9, with D tentatively TRBD2 (5 bases). V was trimmed by 2 bases and J by 2 bases, leaving 8 bases between them. Germline loops: CDR1 SGDLS, CDR2 YYNGEE. This CDR3 comprises 14 residues. CDR3 DNA: TGTGCCAGCAGCGTTGCTAGCACCTACAATGAGCAGTTCTTC. Translation: CASSVASTYNEQFF.

V gene TRBV7-2 combines with J gene TRBJ2-2, with TRBD1 matching 8 bases. Germline lookup yields CDR1 SGHTA and CDR2 FQGNSA. The CDR3 has 16 amino acids. The trim removed 5 bases at V and 1 base at J, leaving 6 bases unmatched. Written as DNA, the CDR3 is TGTGCCAGCAGCCCCCCAGGGGGCGAGAACACCGGGGAGCTGTTTTTT. Protein: CASSPPGGENTGELFF.

The chain uses TRBV19 and TRBJ2-7; 9 nucleotides line up with TRBD2. With 2 bases clipped from V and 5 bases from J, the junction kept 10 bases outside the gene matches. Germline V CDR1 and CDR2: LNHDA, SQIVND (reference sequence). The CDR3 is 16 amino acids. CDR3 in DNA: TGTGCCAGTAGTATACCCCGCGGGGGGGCCATCCACGAGCAGTACTTC. It codes for CASSIPRGGAIHEQYF.

The gene calls are TRBV5-1 and TRBJ1-3; no clear D. V lost 0 bases and J lost 4, with 2 bases in between. Germline V CDR1 and CDR2: SGHRS, YFSETQ. This CDR3 is 12 amino acids long. In DNA, the CDR3 is TGCGCCAGCAGCTTGGACGGAAACACCATATATTTT. Protein sequence: CASSLDGNTIYF.

The chain carries TRBV6-1 and TRBJ2-1; D not certain. V gave up 8 bases and J gave up 0 bases, with 8 bases separating them. Germline V gene lookup returns CDR1 MNHNS and CDR2 SASEGT. The CDR3 consists of 13 residues. The CDR3 DNA reads as TGTGCCAGCCAGACAAACTCCTACAATGAGCAGTTCTTC. Translating it yields CASQTNSYNEQFF.

The rearrangement uses TRBV7-2 and TRBJ2-5; the D gene is possibly TRBD1 (5 bases). Trimming stripped 5 bases from V and 0 bases from J, with 13 bases between. The CDR3 has 15 amino acids. Germline V gives CDR1 SGHTA, CDR2 FQGNSA. The CDR3 DNA sequence: TGTGCCAGCAGCCACGACCCGGACAACCAAGAGACCCAGTACTTC. Protein product: CASSHDPDNQETQYF. The complete variable domain, with remaining parts taken from reference TRBV7-2 and TRBJ2-5, reads GAGVSQSPSNKVTEKGKDVELRCDPISGHTALYWYRQSLGQGLEFLIYFQGNSAPDKSGLPSDRFSAERTGGSVSTLTIQRTQQEDSAVYLCASSHDPDNQETQYFGPGTRLLVL.

There are a few counts of this clone. This chain links TRBV6-1 with TRBJ1-1, with a weak D call TRBD1 (6 bases). CDR1 MNHNS and CDR2 SASEGT come from the germline V gene. The CDR3 runs 12 residues. Between the trimmed V and J ends, which lost 6 bases and 7 bases, there was a span of 12 bases. This CDR3 is CASRFGGGEAFF. DNA for the CDR3: TGTGCCAGCAGGTTTGGAGGGGGTGAAGCTTTCTTT.